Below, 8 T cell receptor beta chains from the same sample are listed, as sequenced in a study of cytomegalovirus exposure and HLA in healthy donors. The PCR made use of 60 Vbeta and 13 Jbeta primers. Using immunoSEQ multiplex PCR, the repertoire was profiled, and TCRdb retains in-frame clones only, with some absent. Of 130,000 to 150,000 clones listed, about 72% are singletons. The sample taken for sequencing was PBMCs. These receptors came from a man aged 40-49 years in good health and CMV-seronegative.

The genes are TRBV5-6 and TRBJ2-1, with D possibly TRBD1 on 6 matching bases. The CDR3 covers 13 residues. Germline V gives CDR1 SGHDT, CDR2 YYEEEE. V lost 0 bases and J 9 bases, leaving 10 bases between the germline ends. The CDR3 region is CASSLGGLPEQFF. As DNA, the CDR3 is TGTGCCAGCAGCTTGGGGGGGCTCCCTGAGCAGTTCTTC.

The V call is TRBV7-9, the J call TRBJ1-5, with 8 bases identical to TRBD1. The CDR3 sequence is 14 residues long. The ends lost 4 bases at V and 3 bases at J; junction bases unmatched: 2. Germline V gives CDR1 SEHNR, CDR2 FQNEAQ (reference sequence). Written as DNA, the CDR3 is TGTGCCAGCAGCTCGGACAGGGACAATCAGCCCCAGCATTTT. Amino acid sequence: CASSSDRDNQPQHF.

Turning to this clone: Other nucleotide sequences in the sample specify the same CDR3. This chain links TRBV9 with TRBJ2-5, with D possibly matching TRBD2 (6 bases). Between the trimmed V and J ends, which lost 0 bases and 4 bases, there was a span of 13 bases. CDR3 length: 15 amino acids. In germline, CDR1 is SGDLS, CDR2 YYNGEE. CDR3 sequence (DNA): TGTGCCAGCAGCGTAGGTCTAGGAGGGCGAGAGACCCAGTACTTC. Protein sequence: CASSVGLGGRETQYF.

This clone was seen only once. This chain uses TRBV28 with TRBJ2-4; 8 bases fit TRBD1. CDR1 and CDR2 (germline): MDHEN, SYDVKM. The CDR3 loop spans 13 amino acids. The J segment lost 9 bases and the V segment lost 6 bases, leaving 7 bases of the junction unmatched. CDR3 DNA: TGTGCCAGCAGGGCAGGGGGCGTGAGCATTCAGTACTTC. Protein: CASRAGGVSIQYF.

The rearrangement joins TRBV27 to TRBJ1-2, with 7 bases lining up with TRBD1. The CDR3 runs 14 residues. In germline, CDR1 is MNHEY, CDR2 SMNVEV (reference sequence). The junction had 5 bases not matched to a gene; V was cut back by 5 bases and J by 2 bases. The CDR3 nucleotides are TGTGCCAGCAGTACCCGGACAGGCAACTATGGCTACACCTTC. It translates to CASSTRTGNYGYTF.

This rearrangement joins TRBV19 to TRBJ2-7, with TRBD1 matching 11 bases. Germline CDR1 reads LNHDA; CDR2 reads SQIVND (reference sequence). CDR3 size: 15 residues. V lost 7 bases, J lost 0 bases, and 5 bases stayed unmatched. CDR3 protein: CASKDGTGGSYEQYF. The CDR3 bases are TGTGCCAGTAAGGACGGGACAGGGGGCTCCTACGAGCAGTACTTC.

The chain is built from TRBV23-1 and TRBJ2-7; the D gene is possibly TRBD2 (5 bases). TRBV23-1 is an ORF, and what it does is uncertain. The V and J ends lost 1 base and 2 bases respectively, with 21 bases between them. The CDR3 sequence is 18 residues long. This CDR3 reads CASSQCILRGRDPYEQYF. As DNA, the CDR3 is TGCGCCAGCAGTCAATGTATTCTTCGAGGGAGAGACCCCTACGAGCAGTACTTC.

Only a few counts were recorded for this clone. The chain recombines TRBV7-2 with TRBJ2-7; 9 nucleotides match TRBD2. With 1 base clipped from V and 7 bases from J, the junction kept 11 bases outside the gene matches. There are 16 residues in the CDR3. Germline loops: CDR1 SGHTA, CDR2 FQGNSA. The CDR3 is CASSLVGTSGLGEQYF. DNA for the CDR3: TGTGCCAGCAGCTTAGTCGGTACTAGCGGGTTGGGGGAGCAGTACTTC.